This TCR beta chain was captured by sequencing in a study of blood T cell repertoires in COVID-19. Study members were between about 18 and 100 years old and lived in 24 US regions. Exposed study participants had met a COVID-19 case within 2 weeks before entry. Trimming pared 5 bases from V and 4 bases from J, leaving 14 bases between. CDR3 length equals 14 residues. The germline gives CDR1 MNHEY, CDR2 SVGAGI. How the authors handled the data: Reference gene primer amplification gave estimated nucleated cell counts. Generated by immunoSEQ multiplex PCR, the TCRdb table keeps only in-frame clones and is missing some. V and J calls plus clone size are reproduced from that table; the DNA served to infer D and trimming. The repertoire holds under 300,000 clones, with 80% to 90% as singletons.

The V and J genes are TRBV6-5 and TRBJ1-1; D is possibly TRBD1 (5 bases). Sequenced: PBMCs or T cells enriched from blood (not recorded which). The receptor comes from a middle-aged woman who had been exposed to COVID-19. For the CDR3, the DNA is TGTGCCAGCAGTCAAAATCAGGGCGGCACTGAAGCTTTCTTT. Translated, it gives CASSQNQGGTEAFF.